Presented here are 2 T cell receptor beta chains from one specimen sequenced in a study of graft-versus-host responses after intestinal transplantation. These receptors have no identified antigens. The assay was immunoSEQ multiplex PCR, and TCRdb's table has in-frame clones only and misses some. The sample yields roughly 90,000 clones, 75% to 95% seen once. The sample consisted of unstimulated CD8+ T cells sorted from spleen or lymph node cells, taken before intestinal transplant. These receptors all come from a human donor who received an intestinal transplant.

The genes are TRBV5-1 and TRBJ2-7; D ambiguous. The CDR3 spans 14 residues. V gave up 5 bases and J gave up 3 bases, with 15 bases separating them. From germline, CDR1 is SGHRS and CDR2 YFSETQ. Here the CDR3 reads CASRGPKNYYEQYF. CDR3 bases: TGCGCCAGCAGGGGCCCCAAAAACTACTACGAGCAGTACTTC.

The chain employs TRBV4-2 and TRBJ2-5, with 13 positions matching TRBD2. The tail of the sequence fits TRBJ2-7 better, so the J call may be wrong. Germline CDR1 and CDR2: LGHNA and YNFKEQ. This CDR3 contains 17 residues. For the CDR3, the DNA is TGTGCCAGCAGCCAAGAACTAGCGGGGGGGCCTGTGTACGAGCAGTACTTC. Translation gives CASSQELAGGPVYEQYF.